Listed here is a single T cell receptor beta chain. Its antigen is currently unknown. The CDR3 covers 15 residues. Germline V CDR1 and CDR2: MDHEN, SYDVKM. Trimming removed 5 bases from V and 3 bases from J, with 16 bases in between. This specimen belongs to a study of cytomegalovirus exposure and HLA in healthy donors. General study points: It was 150 to 200 TCR beta chains that were listed as cytomegalovirus-associated. Three of the chains that were CMV-associated were confirmed in vitro to be specific for CMV antigens. Donors belonging to an Asian-associated ancestry cluster reportedly showed fewer N-insertions in productive TCRs than the roughly 670-donor mean, according to what a later analysis found.

The PCR employed 60 Vbeta primers together with 13 Jbeta primers. The data were produced by immunoSEQ multiplex PCR, yet TCRdb's version contains in-frame clones alone and is incomplete. Among about 160,000 clones listed, roughly 88% were seen once. This TCR came from a woman in her late teens or twenties in good health and CMV-seronegative. Sequencing input: PBMCs. The chain carries TRBV28 and TRBJ2-5, with a weak D call TRBD1 (7 bases). The CDR3 loop is CASSPRGTVKETQYF. Here the CDR3 DNA reads TGTGCCAGCAGTCCTCGGGGGACAGTTAAAGAGACCCAGTACTTC.